The rows below give T cell receptor beta chains drawn from one sample of a study of blood T cell repertoires in COVID-19. This table comes from immunoSEQ multiplex PCR, and its TCRdb copy is limited to in-frame clones, with some not included. The repertoire holds more than 120,000 clones, with more than 75% as singletons. Sequenced: peripheral blood. Every receptor here comes from a woman in her forties or fifties with active or convalescent COVID-19. Each CDR3 is given with its conserved first and last residue. A D gene is named only where the DNA matches it firmly. Clone size is given for some rows only: seen once, a few or many times, or a class if the clone is expanded.

>.|TRBV28|.|TRBJ1-1
TGTGCCAGCAGCCGGACAGTTAACACTGAAGCTTTCTTT
CASSRTVNTEAFF
>.|TRBV18|.|TRBJ1-1
TGTGCCAGCTCACCAGTAGGGGGGAACACTGAAGCTTTCTTT
CASSPVGGNTEAFF
>.|TRBV29-1|.|TRBJ1-2
TGCAGCGTTCTCCGAAGTATGACAGGTGATGGCTACACCTTC
CSVLRSMTGDGYTF
>few|TRBV28|.|TRBJ1-1
TGTGCCAGCAGTTTGCGGAGGGGCAGGACTGAAGCTTTCTTT
CASSLRRGRTEAFF
>.|TRBV28|.|TRBJ2-7
TGTGCCAGCAGTTTTCTTTCCCCTACCGGCGAGCAGTACTTC
CASSFLSPTGEQYF
>.|TRBV28|TRBD2|TRBJ2-3
TGTGCCAGCAAACCCTCCGGGACTAGCGGGGGAACTAGCACAGATACGCAGTATTTT
CASKPSGTSGGTSTDTQYF
>.|TRBV5-1|TRBD1|TRBJ2-2
TGCGCCAGCAGCTTGGAAGGGGGCGGCGGGGAGCTGTTTTTT
CASSLEGGGGELFF
>once|TRBV6-6|TRBD1|TRBJ2-7
TGTGCCAGCAGGGGACAGGGGACGAGCGAGCAGTACTTC
CASRGQGTSEQYF
>.|TRBV30|.|TRBJ1-2
TGTGCCTGGAGTTGGGAAGGGGCGCGTGGCTACACCTTC
CAWSWEGARGYTF
>.|TRBV6-6|.|TRBJ1-5
TGTGCCAGCAGTTCAGGGGTAAGCAATCAGCCCCAGCATTTT
CASSSGVSNQPQHF
>.|TRBV6-5|TRBD1|TRBJ1-1
TGTGCCAGCTGGACAGGGGGCGAATGGAACACTGAAGCTTTCTTT
CASWTGGEWNTEAFF
>once|TRBV28|.|TRBJ1-2
TGTGCCAGCAGCCCCCCGAGCGTTAACTATGGCTACACCTTC
CASSPPSVNYGYTF